This T cell receptor (beta chain) was captured in a study of response to subunit inactivated influenza vaccine (dated by TCRdb to the late 2010s). Broadly, across the study: Deep quantitative profiling of the T cell receptor repertoire was used in the study to follow responses to a trivalent subunit inactivated influenza vaccine. The investigation overall reported the following: It was suggested by the authors that each seasonal influenza vaccination may recruit only a limited number of new T cells.

Trimming leaves V shorter by 2 bases and J shorter by 7 bases, with the junction holding 2 bases beyond the gene matches. CDR3 length: 13 amino acids, cysteine to phenylalanine. Left in the record is the CDR3 DNA by itself, 39 bases read in frame from the first base. Sequences MNHEY (CDR1) and SVGAGI (CDR2) are obtained from the germline V gene. Regarding this clonotype: No antigen is known for it. There are no base qualities to consult, and no much larger clone falls within one base.

Library prep was done by RT-PCR. Sequencer: Illumina HiSeq 2500. The public reads were run again by TCRdb, first through fastp at Q25 and then through MiXCR, and only productive beta chains were kept. Entries that share a CDR3 protein sequence are merged under the most common genes and DNA. The sample has around 790,000 distinct CDR3 sequences on record, 20% to 25% of them singletons. The ten largest account for more than 8.5% of the sample. The source is a man in his fifties or sixties who received an inactivated influenza vaccine. Donor details come from another sample of the same person, matched by shared clones. The chain is encoded by TRBV6-5 joined to TRBJ2-1, and TRBD2 matches 7 of the central bases. This material consisted of PBMCs from blood, taken around 5 days after vaccination. CDR3 protein: CASSYASGNEQFF. The nucleotide sequence is given as TGTGCCAGCAGTTACGCTAGCGGTAATGAGCAGTTCTTC.